The sequence of this T cell receptor beta chain was determined in a study of blood T cell repertoires in COVID-19 (dated by TCRdb to the early 2020s). Notes on the research overall: Collaborator samples came from the United States, Italy and Spain and covered acute and convalescent phases of COVID-19. The prospective study material was composed of cDNA or gDNA derived from T cells, B-cell-depleted T cells, or PBMCs. Deeply sampled blood TCRbeta repertoires from subjects exposed to, actively infected with, or recovered from COVID-19 were included in the dataset. The repertoires were released in a freely available public database meant as a resource for research on the immune response to SARS-CoV-2. The samples were drawn from two sources: the first 160 participants of the ongoing ImmuneRACE study, and over 950 subjects contributed by 6 global collaborators. A de-identified subject ID, COVID-19 status, age in years and sex were almost always included in the sample metadata. Where available, HLA class I and class II types were obtained from metadata supplied by the sample provider rather than from assay-based typing.

TCRbeta CDR3 regions were amplified from genomic DNA using the immunoSEQ Assay, a bias-controlled multiplex PCR. From the authors' description of their analysis: The number of nucleated cells in each sample was estimated by amplification of reference gene primers within the assay. To quantify the absolute abundance of each unique TCRbeta CDR3 rearrangement, sequence reads were collapsed and filtered. For each sample, productive Simpson clonality was calculated as the square root of Simpson's diversity index over productive rearrangements. Drawn from immuneACCESS, this table holds only the in-frame rearrangements with V and J called that TCRdb kept. Clones are partly lost; checked studies trace under half to an unresolved V gene and leave the rest unexplained. V and J calls and clone size come straight from that table; D and trimming were deduced from the DNA. This sample comprises some 50,000 clones, around four fifths of them detected only once. The ten largest clones represent about 2.6% of the sample.

In the case of this clone: Its cognate antigen has yet to be identified. No much larger clonotype is one base removed from it; base qualities were not supplied.

The V and J ends are trimmed by 5 bases and 1 base, leaving 4 bases between them. Via the germline V gene (reference sequence), CDR1 is SEHNR and CDR2 FQNEAQ. The CDR3 goes from the cysteine to the phenylalanine over 12 residues. Left in the record is the CDR3 DNA by itself, 36 bases read in frame from the first base. Each collaborating institution followed its own protocols to collect whole blood in K2EDTA tubes. For TCRbeta analysis, collaborators shipped samples as frozen whole blood, isolated PBMCs, or DNA extracted from either of those sample types. Study-wide conclusions, independent of this receptor: How much clinical and demographic metadata was included differed by source and by participant, and the metadata was provided uncurated.

The sample was peripheral blood. The clonotype comes from a middle-aged man with acute or convalescent COVID-19. The V and J genes are TRBV7-9 and TRBJ2-3, with the D gene not clear enough to name. The CDR3 in this case is CASSRGTDTQYF. The sequenced DNA is TGTGCCAGCAGCCGCGGCACAGATACGCAGTATTTT.